The source of this TCR beta chain is a study of blood T cell repertoires in COVID-19. The method was immunoSEQ multiplex PCR; TCRdb's version includes in-frame clones alone and lacks a portion of them. The table shows some 210,000 clones, with approximately 85% occurring only once. CDR1 and CDR2 from the germline V gene are KGHSH and LQKENI. The CDR3 consists of 13 residues. V was clipped by 2 bases and J by 4 bases, with 8 bases between them. The TCR sequence derives from a woman aged 45-65 years with active or convalescent COVID-19. Source material: peripheral blood. The genes are TRBV18 and TRBJ1-1; maybe TRBD1 (5 bases). The CDR3 reads CASSPDSFTEAFF. CDR3 nucleotides: TGTGCCAGCTCACCAGACAGCTTCACTGAAGCTTTCTTT.